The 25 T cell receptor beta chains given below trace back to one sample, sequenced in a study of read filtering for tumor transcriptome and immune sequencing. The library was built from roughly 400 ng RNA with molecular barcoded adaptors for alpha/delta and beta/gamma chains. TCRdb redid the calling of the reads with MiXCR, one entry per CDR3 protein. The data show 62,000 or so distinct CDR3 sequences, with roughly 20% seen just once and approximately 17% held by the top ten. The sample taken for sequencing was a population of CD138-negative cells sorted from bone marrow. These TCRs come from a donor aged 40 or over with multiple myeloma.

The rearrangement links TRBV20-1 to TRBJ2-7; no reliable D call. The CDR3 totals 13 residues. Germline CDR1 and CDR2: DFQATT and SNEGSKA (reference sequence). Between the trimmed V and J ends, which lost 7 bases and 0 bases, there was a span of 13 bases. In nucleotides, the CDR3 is TGCAGTGGAGTCTGGGAAAGCTCCTACGAGCAGTACTTC. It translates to CSGVWESSYEQYF.

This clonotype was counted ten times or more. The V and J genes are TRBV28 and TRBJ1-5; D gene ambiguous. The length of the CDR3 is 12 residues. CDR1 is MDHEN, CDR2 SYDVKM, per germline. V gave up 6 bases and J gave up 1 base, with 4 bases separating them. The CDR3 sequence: CASRESNQPQHF. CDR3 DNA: TGTGCCAGCAGGGAGAGCAATCAGCCCCAGCATTTT.

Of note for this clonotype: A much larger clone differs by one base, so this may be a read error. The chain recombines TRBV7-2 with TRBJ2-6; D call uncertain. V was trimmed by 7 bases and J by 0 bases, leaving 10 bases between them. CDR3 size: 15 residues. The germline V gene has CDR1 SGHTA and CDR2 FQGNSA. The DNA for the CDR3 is TGTGCCAGCAACCTCTCTAGCTCTGGGGCCAACGTCCTGACTTTC. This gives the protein CASNLSSSGANVLTF.

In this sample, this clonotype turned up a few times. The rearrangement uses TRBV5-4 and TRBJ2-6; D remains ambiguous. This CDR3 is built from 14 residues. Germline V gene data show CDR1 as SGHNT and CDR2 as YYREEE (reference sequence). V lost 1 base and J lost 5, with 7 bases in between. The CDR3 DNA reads TGTGCCAGCAGCTTGCCCCCCAGGGCCAACGTCCTGACTTTC. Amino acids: CASSLPPRANVLTF.

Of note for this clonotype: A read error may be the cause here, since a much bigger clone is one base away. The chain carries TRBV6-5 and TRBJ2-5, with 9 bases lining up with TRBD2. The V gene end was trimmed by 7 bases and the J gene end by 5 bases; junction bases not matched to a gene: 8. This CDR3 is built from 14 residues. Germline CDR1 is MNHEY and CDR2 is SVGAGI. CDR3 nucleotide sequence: TGTGCCAGCAAGTGGCGGGGGGGCCACGAGACCCAGTACTTC. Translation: CASKWRGGHETQYF.

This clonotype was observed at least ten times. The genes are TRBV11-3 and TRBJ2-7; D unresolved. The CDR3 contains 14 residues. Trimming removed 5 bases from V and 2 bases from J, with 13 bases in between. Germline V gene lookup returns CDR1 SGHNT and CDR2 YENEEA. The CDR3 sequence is CASSVRNLAYEQYF. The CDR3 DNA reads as TGTGCCAGCAGCGTGAGAAATTTGGCCTACGAGCAGTACTTC.

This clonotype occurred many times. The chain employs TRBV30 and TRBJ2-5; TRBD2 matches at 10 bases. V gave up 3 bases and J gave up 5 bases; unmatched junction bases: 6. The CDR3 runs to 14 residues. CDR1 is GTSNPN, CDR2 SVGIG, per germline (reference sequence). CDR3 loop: CAWSASGSEETQYF. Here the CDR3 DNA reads TGTGCCTGGAGCGCTAGCGGGAGTGAGGAGACCCAGTACTTC.

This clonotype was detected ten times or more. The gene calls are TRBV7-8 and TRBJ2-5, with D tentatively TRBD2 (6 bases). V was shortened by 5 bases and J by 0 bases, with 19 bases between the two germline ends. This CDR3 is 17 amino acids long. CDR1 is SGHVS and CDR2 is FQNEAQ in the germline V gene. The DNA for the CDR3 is TGTGCCAGCAGCCGGGGGAGTAACACGAGGTACCAAGAGACCCAGTACTTC. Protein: CASSRGSNTRYQETQYF.

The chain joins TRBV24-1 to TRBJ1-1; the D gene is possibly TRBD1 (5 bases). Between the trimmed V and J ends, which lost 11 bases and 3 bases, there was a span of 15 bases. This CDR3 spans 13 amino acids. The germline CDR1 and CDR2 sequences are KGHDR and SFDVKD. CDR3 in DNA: TGTGCCAACCGCTGGGGGAGGGACACTGAAGCTTTCTTT. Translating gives CANRWGRDTEAFF.

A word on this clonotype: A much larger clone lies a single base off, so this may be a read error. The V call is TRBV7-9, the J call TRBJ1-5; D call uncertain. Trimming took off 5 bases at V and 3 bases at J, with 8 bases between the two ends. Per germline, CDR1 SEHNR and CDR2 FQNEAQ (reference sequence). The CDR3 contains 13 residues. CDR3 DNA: TGTGCCAGCAGCCCCAGTGACAATCAGCCCCAGCATTTT. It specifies CASSPSDNQPQHF.

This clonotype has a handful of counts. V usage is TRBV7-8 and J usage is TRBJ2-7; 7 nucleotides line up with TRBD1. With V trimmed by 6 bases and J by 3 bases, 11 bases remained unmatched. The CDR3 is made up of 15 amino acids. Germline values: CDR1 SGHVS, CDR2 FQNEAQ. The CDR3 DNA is TGTGCCAGCAGTCACGACAGGGCCCCCTACTACGAGCAGTACTTC. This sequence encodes CASSHDRAPYYEQYF.

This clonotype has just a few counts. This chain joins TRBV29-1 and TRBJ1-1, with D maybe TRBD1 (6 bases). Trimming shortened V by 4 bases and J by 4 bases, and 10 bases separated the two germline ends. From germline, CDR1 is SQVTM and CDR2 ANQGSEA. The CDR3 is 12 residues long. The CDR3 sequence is CSVVAGVTEAFF. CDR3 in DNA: TGCAGCGTTGTGGCAGGGGTCACTGAAGCTTTCTTT.

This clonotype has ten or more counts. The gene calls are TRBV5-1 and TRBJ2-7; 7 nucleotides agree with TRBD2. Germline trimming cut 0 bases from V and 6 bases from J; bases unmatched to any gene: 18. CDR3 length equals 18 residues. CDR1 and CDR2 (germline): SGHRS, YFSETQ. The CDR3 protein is CASSLGEGSGGLLREQYF. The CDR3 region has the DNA TGCGCCAGCAGCTTGGGGGAGGGGTCAGGAGGGCTACTTCGCGAGCAGTACTTC.

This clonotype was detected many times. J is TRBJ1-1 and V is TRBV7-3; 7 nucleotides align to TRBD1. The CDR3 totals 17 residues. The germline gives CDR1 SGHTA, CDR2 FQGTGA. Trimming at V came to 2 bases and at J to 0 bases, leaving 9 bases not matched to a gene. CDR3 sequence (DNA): TGTGCCAGCAGCTTAGTCCGGGACAGTGTTTTGAACACTGAAGCTTTCTTT. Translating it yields CASSLVRDSVLNTEAFF.

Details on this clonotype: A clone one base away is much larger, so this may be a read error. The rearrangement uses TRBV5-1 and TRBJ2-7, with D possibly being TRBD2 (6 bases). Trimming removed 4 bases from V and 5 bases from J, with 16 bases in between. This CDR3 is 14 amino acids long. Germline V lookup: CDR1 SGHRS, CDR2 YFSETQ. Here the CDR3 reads CASSAGTGGNEQYF. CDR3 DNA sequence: TGCGCCAGCAGCGCCGGGACTGGCGGGAACGAGCAGTACTTC. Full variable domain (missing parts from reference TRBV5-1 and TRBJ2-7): KAGVTQTPRYLIKTRGQQVTLSCSPISGHRSVSWYQQTPGQGLQFLFEYFSETQRNKGNFPGRFSGRQFSNSRSEMNVSTLELGDSALYLCASSAGTGGNEQYFGPGTRLTVT.

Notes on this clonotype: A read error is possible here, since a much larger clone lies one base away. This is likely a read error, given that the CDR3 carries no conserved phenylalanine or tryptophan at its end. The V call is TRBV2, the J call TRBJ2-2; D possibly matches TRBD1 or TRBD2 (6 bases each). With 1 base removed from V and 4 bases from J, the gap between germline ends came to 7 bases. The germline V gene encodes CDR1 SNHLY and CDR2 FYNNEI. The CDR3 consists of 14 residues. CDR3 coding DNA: TGTGCCAGCAGTGAAGAGGGGGGCACCGGGGAGCTGTTTCTT. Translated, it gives CASSEEGGTGELFL.

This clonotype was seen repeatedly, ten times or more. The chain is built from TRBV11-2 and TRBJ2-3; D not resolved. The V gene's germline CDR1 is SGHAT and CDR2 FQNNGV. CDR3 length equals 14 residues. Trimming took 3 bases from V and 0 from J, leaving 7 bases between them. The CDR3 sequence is CASSFSPSTDTQYF. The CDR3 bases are TGTGCCAGCAGCTTTAGCCCTAGCACAGATACGCAGTATTTT.

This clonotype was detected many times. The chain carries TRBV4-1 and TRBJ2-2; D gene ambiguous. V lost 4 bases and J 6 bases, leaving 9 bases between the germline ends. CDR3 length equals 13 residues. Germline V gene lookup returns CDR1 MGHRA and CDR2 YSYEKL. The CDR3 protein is CASSRTPAGELFF. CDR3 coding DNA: TGCGCCAGCAGCCGCACCCCAGCCGGGGAGCTGTTTTTT.

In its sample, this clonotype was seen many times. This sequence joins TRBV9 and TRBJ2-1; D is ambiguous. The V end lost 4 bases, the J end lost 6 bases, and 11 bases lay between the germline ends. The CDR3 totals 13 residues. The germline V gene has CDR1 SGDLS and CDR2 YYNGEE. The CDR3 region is CASSHPPSNEQFF. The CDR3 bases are TGTGCCAGCAGCCACCCACCTTCCAATGAGCAGTTCTTC. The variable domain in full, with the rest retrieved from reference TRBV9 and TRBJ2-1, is DSGVTQTPKHLITATGQRVTLRCSPRSGDLSVYWYQQSLDQGLQFLIQYYNGEERAKGNILERFSAQQFPDLHSELNLSSLELGDSALYFCASSHPPSNEQFFGPGTRLTVL.

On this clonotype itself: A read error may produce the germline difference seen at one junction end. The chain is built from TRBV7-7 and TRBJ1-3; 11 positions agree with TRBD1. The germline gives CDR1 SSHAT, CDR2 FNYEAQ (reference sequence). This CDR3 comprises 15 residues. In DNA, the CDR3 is TGTGCTAGCAGCCCGGGACAGGGGGACGGAAACACCATATATTTT. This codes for CASSPGQGDGNTIYF. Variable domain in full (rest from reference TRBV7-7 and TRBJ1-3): GAGVSQSPRYKVTKRGQDVTLRCDPISSHATLYWYQQALGQGPEFLTYFNYEAQPDKSGLPSDRFSAERPEGSISTLTIQRTEQRDSAMYRCASSPGQGDGNTIYFGEGSWLTVV.

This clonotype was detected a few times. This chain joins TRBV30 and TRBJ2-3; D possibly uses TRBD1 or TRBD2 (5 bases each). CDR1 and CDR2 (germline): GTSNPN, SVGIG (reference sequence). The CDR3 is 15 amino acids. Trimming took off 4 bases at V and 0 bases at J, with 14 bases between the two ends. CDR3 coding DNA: TGTGCCTGGATGTTGGGACCTCATAGCACAGATACGCAGTATTTT. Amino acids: CAWMLGPHSTDTQYF.

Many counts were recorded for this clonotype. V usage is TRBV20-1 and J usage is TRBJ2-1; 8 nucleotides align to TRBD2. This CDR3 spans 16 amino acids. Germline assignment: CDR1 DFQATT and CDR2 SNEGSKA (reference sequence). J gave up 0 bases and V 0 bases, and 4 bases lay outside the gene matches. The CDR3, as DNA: TGCAGTGCTAGAGATTTTAGCGGGATCTCCTACAATGAGCAGTTCTTC. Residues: CSARDFSGISYNEQFF.

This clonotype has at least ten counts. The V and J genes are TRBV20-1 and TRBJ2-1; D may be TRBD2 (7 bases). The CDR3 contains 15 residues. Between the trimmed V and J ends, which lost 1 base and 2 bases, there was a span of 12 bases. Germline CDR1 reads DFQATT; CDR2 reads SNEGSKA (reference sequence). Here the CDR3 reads CSARGFGGPYNEQFF. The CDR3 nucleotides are TGCAGTGCTAGAGGGTTCGGGGGGCCCTACAATGAGCAGTTCTTC.

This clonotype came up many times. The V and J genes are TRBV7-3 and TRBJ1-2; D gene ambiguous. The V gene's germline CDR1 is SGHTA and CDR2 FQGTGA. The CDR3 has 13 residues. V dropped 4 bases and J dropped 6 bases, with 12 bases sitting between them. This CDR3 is CASSSDSEHGYTF. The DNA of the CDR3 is TGTGCCAGCAGCTCCGACTCAGAACATGGCTACACCTTC.

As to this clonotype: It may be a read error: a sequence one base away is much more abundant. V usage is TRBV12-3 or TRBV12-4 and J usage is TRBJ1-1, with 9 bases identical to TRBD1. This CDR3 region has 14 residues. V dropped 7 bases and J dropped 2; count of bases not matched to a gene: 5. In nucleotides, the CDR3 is TGTGCCAGCACCACAGGGGGCGCAAACACTGAAGCTTTCTTT. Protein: CASTTGGANTEAFF.